This T cell receptor (beta chain) was sequenced in a study of T cell clonotyping in hematopoietic cell transplantation. This sample's time point: recipient sample about 28 days before transplant, after cytoreduction. The V and J ends lost 6 bases and 3 bases respectively, with 18 bases between them. Germline V gene sequence: CDR1 MNHEY, CDR2 SMNVEV (reference sequence). This CDR3 comprises 15 residues. Sequencing used immunoSEQ multiplex PCR; TCRdb keeps in-frame clones, though not all of them. The table records more than 40,000 clones, roughly 85% of them present only once. This chain uses TRBV27 with TRBJ2-7, with D tentatively TRBD1 (6 bases). The sequences come from peripheral blood mononuclear cells, collected before stem cell transplant. This sequence was found in a man aged 55 to 70 with acute myeloid leukemia. Some clones in this sample may be carry-over from other donors' samples. The CDR3 DNA is TGTGCCAGCAGCTCAGGGGACCCCTACTACTACGAGCAGTACTTC. Its translation is CASSSGDPYYYEQYF.